This T cell receptor beta chain was retrieved from a study of blood T cell repertoires in COVID-19. Clones were sequenced by immunoSEQ multiplex PCR, and TCRdb holds only the in-frame ones, with some missing. The data show some 350,000 clones, around nine tenths seen once. The CDR3 covers 12 residues. Germline CDR1 SNHLY, CDR2 FYNNEI. Trimming removed 8 bases at V and 7 bases at J, with 12 bases between. Notes on this clone: This sample also contains other DNA sequences that code for the same CDR3.

The sample was peripheral blood. The rearrangement uses TRBV2 and TRBJ2-1, with TRBD1 as a possible D gene (6 bases). The TCR comes from a woman between 65 and 79 years old with COVID-19, enrolled during active disease. CDR3 in DNA: TGTGCCAGCGGGGCAGGGACAAATGAGCAGTTCTTC. It specifies CASGAGTNEQFF.